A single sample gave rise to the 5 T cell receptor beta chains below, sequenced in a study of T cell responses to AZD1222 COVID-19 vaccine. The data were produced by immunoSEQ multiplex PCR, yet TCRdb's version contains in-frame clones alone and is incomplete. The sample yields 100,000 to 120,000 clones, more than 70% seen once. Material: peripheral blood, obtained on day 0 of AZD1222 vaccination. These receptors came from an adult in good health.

The DNA of the CDR3 is TGTGCCAGCAAGCTGGACAGGGGTAATCAGCCCCAGCATTTT. Protein product: CASKLDRGNQPQHF. This chain joins TRBV2 and TRBJ1-5; 9 bases agree with TRBD1. V was pared by 7 bases and J by 4 bases, with 5 bases of the junction left unmatched. The CDR3 covers 14 residues. Germline CDR1 is SNHLY and CDR2 is FYNNEI.

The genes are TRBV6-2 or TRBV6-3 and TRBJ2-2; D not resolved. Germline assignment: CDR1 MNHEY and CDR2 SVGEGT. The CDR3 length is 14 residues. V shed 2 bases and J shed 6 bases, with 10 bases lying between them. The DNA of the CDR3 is TGTGCCAGCAGTTACAGGGCGGAATCCGGGGAGCTGTTTTTT. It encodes CASSYRAESGELFF.

CDR3 sequence (DNA): TGTGCCAGCAGCTTGTCGGCAGATACGCAGTATTTT. This codes for CASSLSADTQYF. V is TRBV7-9 and J is TRBJ2-3; the D is unclear. Germline CDR1 is SEHNR and CDR2 is FQNEAQ (reference sequence). Trimming removed 3 bases at V and 4 bases at J, with 5 bases between. The CDR3 is 12 amino acids. Filled out from reference TRBV7-9 and TRBJ2-3, the complete variable domain reads DTGVSQNPRHKITKRGQNVTFRCDPISEHNRLYWYRQTLGQGPEFLTYFQNEAQLEKSRLLSDRFSAERPKGSFSTLEIQRTEQGDSAMYLCASSLSADTQYFGPGTRLTVL.

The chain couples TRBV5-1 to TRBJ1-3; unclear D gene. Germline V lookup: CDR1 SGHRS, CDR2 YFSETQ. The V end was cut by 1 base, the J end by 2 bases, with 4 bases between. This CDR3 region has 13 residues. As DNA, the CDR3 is TGCGCCAGCAGCTTGTTGCCTGGAAACACCATATATTTT. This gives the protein CASSLLPGNTIYF.

DNA of the CDR3: TGTGCCAGCAGCGACAACACCGGGGAGCTGTTTTTT. It translates to CASSDNTGELFF. This rearrangement joins TRBV7-9 to TRBJ2-2; the D is unclear. CDR1 is SEHNR, CDR2 FQNEAQ, per germline (reference sequence). V was clipped by 5 bases and J by 2 bases, with 3 bases between them. The CDR3 sequence is 12 residues long.